This T cell receptor (beta chain) was sequenced in a study of CD8 T cells in ankylosing spondylitis. Quantitative 5'-RACE was performed with molecular barcodes, and it yielded the TCR beta libraries. TCRdb processed the 5' RACE reads anew with MiXCR; each CDR3 protein has one entry. This sample has around 40,000 distinct CDR3 sequences, with approximately 2.6% found just once. This clonotype was detected ten times or more. This CDR3 is built from 14 residues. With 3 bases removed from V and 5 bases from J, the gap between germline ends came to 14 bases. Per the germline V gene, CDR1 is SGDLS and CDR2 is YYNGEE.

This TCR derives from a male donor with ankylosing spondylitis or in good health (not recorded which). The chain employs TRBV9 and TRBJ2-5; TRBD1 might be the D (6 bases). The sample consisted of blood, either unsorted or a sorted T cell fraction (not recorded which). CDR3 coding DNA: TGTGCCAGCAGCGACACCAGGGGATCCGAGACCCAGTACTTC. Protein product: CASSDTRGSETQYF.